The next 24 T cell receptor beta chains were all read from a single sample in a study of shared T cell receptors in the human thymus. Clones were sequenced by immunoSEQ multiplex PCR, and TCRdb holds only the in-frame ones, with some missing. The profile shows some 700,000 clones, 88% of them singletons. This sample was also put to use in a study of human thymus T cells.

The sequenced material came from thymocytes. The source of these receptors is a boy younger than two with a congenital heart defect.

The chain is built from TRBV19 and TRBJ2-5, with 7 positions matching TRBD2. The CDR3 spans 15 residues. V trimming: 5 bases; J trimming: 3 bases; junction bases outside the gene matches: 9. The germline CDR1 and CDR2 sequences are LNHDA and SQIVND (reference sequence). CDR3 protein: CASSPPGLPEETQYF. In DNA form, the CDR3 reads TGTGCCAGTAGTCCTCCGGGACTACCTGAAGAGACCCAGTACTTC.

The V and J genes are TRBV7-9 and TRBJ2-1; TRBD1 is a possible D gene (6 bases). Per the germline V gene, CDR1 is SEHNR and CDR2 is FQNEAQ (reference sequence). V was shortened by 2 bases and J by 5 bases, with 16 bases between the two germline ends. This CDR3 contains 16 residues. Here the CDR3 DNA reads TGTGCCAGCAGCTTATTCCCCAGGGGCTTAGACAATGAGCAGTTCTTC. Its protein is CASSLFPRGLDNEQFF.

This clone was observed a single time. CDR3 sequence (DNA): TGTGCCAGCAGCGGATTTCCGGGACAGAGCCTTTACGAGCAGTACTTC. Residues: CASSGFPGQSLYEQYF. This sequence joins TRBV5-6 and TRBJ2-5; 7 nucleotides agree with TRBD1. The end of the DNA fits TRBJ2-7 better, so the J call may be wrong. Germline CDR1 SGHDT, CDR2 YYEEEE. This CDR3 contains 16 residues.

This chain joins TRBV5-4 and TRBJ2-1; a weak D match, TRBD2 (6 bases). Trimming took 0 bases from V and 9 from J, leaving 28 bases between them. The CDR3 contains 19 residues. The germline CDR1 and CDR2 sequences are SGHNT and YYREEE (reference sequence). The CDR3 protein is CASSLARLAHASTRGEQFF. The DNA for the CDR3 is TGTGCCAGCAGCTTGGCAAGGCTAGCGCACGCTTCGACGAGGGGTGAGCAGTTCTTC.

This clone was observed a single time. V gene TRBV5-5 combines with J gene TRBJ2-7; D not certain. With 0 bases removed from V and 0 bases from J, the gap between germline ends came to 4 bases. Germline CDR1 is SGHKS and CDR2 is YYEKEE (reference sequence). CDR3 length: 13 residues. DNA for the CDR3: TGTGCCAGCAGCTTGGGGAGCTCCTACGAGCAGTACTTC. Amino acids: CASSLGSSYEQYF.

The chain is built from TRBV19 and TRBJ2-7, with D perhaps TRBD2 (5 bases). Trimming left V 6 bases short and J 0 bases short, with 12 bases between. The germline V gene encodes CDR1 LNHDA and CDR2 SQIVND (reference sequence). The CDR3 has 14 residues. The CDR3 nucleotides read TGTGCCAGTAGAGAAGCGGTAAGCTCCTACGAGCAGTACTTC. Translating it yields CASREAVSSYEQYF.

The rearrangement uses TRBV5-1 and TRBJ2-5; tentatively, D is TRBD1 (6 bases). The CDR3 consists of 14 residues. Germline lookup yields CDR1 SGHRS and CDR2 YFSETQ. V lost 4 bases to trimming and J lost 3 bases, with 13 bases between them. The chain's CDR3 is CASSRTGYEETQYF. CDR3 DNA sequence: TGCGCCAGCAGCCGAACAGGGTATGAAGAGACCCAGTACTTC.

This sequence joins TRBV30 and TRBJ2-3; D possibly corresponds to TRBD1 (5 bases). Per germline, CDR1 GTSNPN and CDR2 SVGIG (reference sequence). This CDR3 spans 13 amino acids. The V end lost 3 bases, the J end lost 1 base, and 8 bases lay between the germline ends. CDR3 in amino acids: CAWRDNCTDTQYF. The CDR3 nucleotides are TGTGCCTGGAGGGACAACTGCACAGATACGCAGTATTTT.

The rearrangement joins TRBV21-1 to TRBJ2-7; the table's D call, TRBD1, was not checked against the DNA. TRBV21-1 is classified as a pseudogene. This CDR3 is built from 15 residues. Here the CDR3 reads CASSSLGQGPYEQYF. As DNA, the CDR3 is TGTGCCAGCAGCAGCTTGGGACAGGGCCCCTACGAGCAGTACTTC.

This chain connects TRBV12-5 to TRBJ2-6; TRBD1 might be the D (5 bases). Per germline, CDR1 LGHNT and CDR2 FRNRAP. The V and J ends lost 1 base and 3 bases respectively, with 16 bases between them. The CDR3 loop spans 18 amino acids. The DNA for the CDR3 is TGTGCTAGTGGTTTGGGCGGACAAGGGGTAGGTGGGGCCAACGTCCTGACTTTC. Its protein is CASGLGGQGVGGANVLTF.

This chain connects TRBV28 to TRBJ2-7; D possibly corresponds to TRBD2 (5 bases). Between the trimmed V and J ends, which lost 8 bases and 2 bases, there was a span of 16 bases. This CDR3 has 14 residues. Germline V gene data show CDR1 as MDHEN and CDR2 as SYDVKM. CDR3 bases: TGTGCCAGCGCATGGGGAGCGTACGCCTACGAGCAGTACTTC. Its translation is CASAWGAYAYEQYF.

The chain recombines TRBV6-4 with TRBJ2-1, with TRBD2 as a possible D gene (5 bases). The germline gives CDR1 MRHNA, CDR2 SNTAGT. The CDR3 has 16 amino acids. V lost 4 bases and J lost 5, with 18 bases in between. In DNA, the CDR3 is TGTGCCAGCAGTGCGGGGATTCAGCGGCCAAACAATGAGCAGTTCTTC. It encodes CASSAGIQRPNNEQFF.

In this sample, this clone turned up once. V gene TRBV14 combines with J gene TRBJ2-7; D perhaps matches TRBD2 (5 bases). Trimming removed 0 bases from V and 9 bases from J, with 12 bases in between. CDR3 length: 13 residues. Germline CDR1 and CDR2: SGHDN and FVKESK. In nucleotides, the CDR3 is TGTGCCAGCAGCCAAGATAGTGGCGGGCTGCAGTACTTC. It is translated as CASSQDSGGLQYF. The whole variable domain, remainder taken from reference TRBV14 and TRBJ2-7, is EAGVTQFPSHSVIEKGQTVTLRCDPISGHDNLYWYRRVMGKEIKFLLHFVKESKQDESGMPNNRFLAERTGGTYSTLKVQPAELEDSGVYFCASSQDSGGLQYFGPGTRLTVT.

The rearrangement uses TRBV14 and TRBJ2-5; D is possibly TRBD2 (6 bases). The CDR3 extends over 17 amino acids. Germline V gene sequence: CDR1 SGHDN, CDR2 FVKESK. Trimming took 3 bases from V and 0 from J, leaving 17 bases between them. Here the CDR3 reads CASSQKKLTRYQETQYF. The CDR3 bases are TGTGCCAGCAGCCAGAAAAAGTTGACTAGGTACCAAGAGACCCAGTACTTC.

The CDR3 DNA follows: TGTGCTAGTGGTTTGAGGCAGGGGGAGAATGAGCAGTTCTTC. This translates into CASGLRQGENEQFF. The chain has TRBV12-5 and TRBJ2-1, with 7 bases matching TRBD1. V was pared by 2 bases and J by 7 bases, with 5 bases of the junction left unmatched. There are 14 residues in the CDR3. Germline-derived CDR1 and CDR2 are LGHNT and FRNRAP.

V gene TRBV6-5 combines with J gene TRBJ2-7, with D possibly matching TRBD1 (7 bases). Germline V CDR1 and CDR2: MNHEY, SVGAGI. This CDR3 is 12 amino acids long. The V and J ends lost 7 bases and 4 bases respectively, with 11 bases between them. As DNA, the CDR3 is TGTGCCAGCACCGCAGGGGGGTACGAGCAGTACTTC. It encodes CASTAGGYEQYF.

V and J are TRBV2 and TRBJ1-1; TRBD1 agrees at 7 bases. J lost 2 bases, V lost 2 bases, and 8 bases had no gene match. The CDR3 runs to 16 residues. Germline V CDR1 and CDR2: SNHLY, FYNNEI. The CDR3 region has the DNA TGTGCCAGCAGTGAACCCCGGCCAGGGGGTAACACTGAAGCTTTCTTT. It encodes CASSEPRPGGNTEAFF. Combining the CDR3 with reference TRBV2 and TRBJ1-1 gives the whole variable domain EPEVTQTPSHQVTQMGQEVILRCVPISNHLYFYWYRQILGQKVEFLVSFYNNEISEKSEIFDDQFSVERPDGSNFTLKIRSTKLEDSAMYFCASSEPRPGGNTEAFFGQGTRLTVV.

V usage is TRBV2 and J usage is TRBJ2-5, with TRBD2 identical over 9 bases. This CDR3 is built from 14 residues. Germline V gene data show CDR1 as SNHLY and CDR2 as FYNNEI. V shed 6 bases and J 11 bases; nucleotides not matched to a gene: 13. Here the CDR3 DNA reads TGTGCCAGCAGGGAGGCGGGAGGGCCCGAAGAGCAGTACTTC. Its translation: CASREAGGPEEQYF.

This clone has just one count. The chain recombines TRBV5-1 with TRBJ2-7; no clear D gene. The V end was cut by 4 bases, the J end by 3 bases, with 5 bases between. Germline assignment: CDR1 SGHRS and CDR2 YFSETQ. The CDR3 length is 11 residues. The CDR3 DNA reads as TGCGCCAGCAGCACTCACTACGAGCAGTACTTC. It encodes CASSTHYEQYF. The variable domain in full, completed from reference TRBV5-1 and TRBJ2-7, reads KAGVTQTPRYLIKTRGQQVTLSCSPISGHRSVSWYQQTPGQGLQFLFEYFSETQRNKGNFPGRFSGRQFSNSRSEMNVSTLELGDSALYLCASSTHYEQYFGPGTRLTVT.

V and J are TRBV5-1 and TRBJ2-1; 7 bases agree with TRBD2. Trimming removed 2 bases from V and 3 bases from J; junction bases left unmatched: 8. CDR3 length equals 16 residues. Germline CDR1 reads SGHRS; CDR2 reads YFSETQ. The CDR3 region is CASSFLAAIFYNEQFF. The DNA of the CDR3 is TGCGCCAGCAGCTTTCTAGCGGCAATATTCTACAATGAGCAGTTCTTC.

The rearrangement uses TRBV13 and TRBJ2-7; tentative D call: TRBD2 (6 bases). The germline V gene has CDR1 PRHDT and CDR2 FYEKMQ (reference sequence). V was cut by 5 bases and J by 2 bases, with 19 bases left in between. The CDR3 is 16 residues long. The CDR3 region is CASSLRGGDETYEQYF. CDR3 in DNA: TGTGCCAGCAGCCTTCGTGGAGGGGACGAAACCTACGAGCAGTACTTC.

The V call is TRBV5-6, the J call TRBJ1-5; 10 nucleotides agree with TRBD1. Germline CDR1 SGHDT, CDR2 YYEEEE. CDR3 size: 17 residues. The ends lost 0 bases at V and 1 base at J; junction bases unmatched: 4. CDR3 sequence reads: CASSLAAGQGSNQPQHF. The CDR3 DNA is TGTGCCAGCAGCTTGGCCGCGGGACAGGGGAGCAATCAGCCCCAGCATTTT.

V is TRBV5-4 and J is TRBJ2-7; no clear D. The V end was cut by 3 bases, the J end by 0 bases, with 7 bases between. This CDR3 region has 13 residues. In germline, CDR1 is SGHNT, CDR2 YYREEE (reference sequence). CDR3: CASSSGSSYEQYF. CDR3 nucleotides: TGTGCCAGCAGCTCCGGTAGCTCCTACGAGCAGTACTTC.

CDR3 region: CSVERKDGVGHNEQFF. The CDR3 DNA reads as TGCAGCGTTGAAAGGAAGGACGGGGTCGGGCACAATGAGCAGTTCTTC. V usage is TRBV29-1 and J usage is TRBJ2-1, with a tentative D call TRBD2 (5 bases). The CDR3 consists of 16 residues. Germline V CDR1 and CDR2: SQVTM, ANQGSEA. Deletions cut 2 bases from V and 5 bases from J, with 19 bases between.